A single sample gave rise to the 5 T cell receptor beta chains below, sequenced in a study of T cells in Graves' hyperthyroidism and ophthalmopathy (dated by TCRdb to the late 2010s). The library came from multiplex PCR. Instrument used: Illumina HiSeq 2000. The TCR beta CDR3 regions were amplified from the RNA transcripts. A first-round RT-PCR of the TCR CDR3 used the HTBI primer set with the Qiagen OneStep RT-PCR kit. In-frame beta chains were kept once TCRdb had trimmed the public reads at Q25 with fastp and called clones with MiXCR. Merged by CDR3 protein, the rows form single entries marked with the most common genes and DNA. The sample data list roughly 400,000 distinct CDR3 sequences, and roughly 25% of these were observed just once. The ten top clones hold less than 75% of the sample. Source material: blood. These TCRs come from a man between 50 and 59 years old with Graves' hyperthyroidism.

The rearrangement uses TRBV7-9 and TRBJ2-5, with 7 bases matching TRBD1. The V segment lost 5 bases and the J segment 2 bases; nucleotides outside the gene matches: 5. This CDR3 comprises 14 residues. Germline V gene lookup returns CDR1 SEHNR and CDR2 FQNEAQ (reference sequence). As DNA, the CDR3 is TGTGCCAGCAGCCGTGGGACAGCGCAAGAGACCCAGTACTTC. Its protein is CASSRGTAQETQYF.

The chain joins TRBV20-1 to TRBJ1-2; TRBD1 aligns across 9 bases. The junction had 3 bases not matched to a gene; V was cut back by 6 bases and J by 1 base. CDR1 is DFQATT, CDR2 SNEGSKA, per germline (reference sequence). The CDR3 runs 13 residues. CDR3 sequence reads: CSAGTGFNYGYTF. CDR3 coding DNA: TGCAGTGCCGGGACAGGGTTTAACTATGGCTACACCTTC.

The chain recombines TRBV24-1 with TRBJ2-3; unclear D gene. Deletions cut 1 base from V and 1 base from J, with 2 bases between. This CDR3 has 13 residues. Germline V gives CDR1 KGHDR, CDR2 SFDVKD. The CDR3 loop reads CATSDFGTDTQYF. In DNA, the CDR3 is TGTGCCACCAGTGATTTTGGCACAGATACGCAGTATTTT.

V gene TRBV20-1 combines with J gene TRBJ2-7; 13 nucleotides align to TRBD2. With V trimmed by 4 bases and J by 5 bases, 8 bases remained unmatched. The CDR3 covers 15 residues. Germline V gene lookup returns CDR1 DFQATT and CDR2 SNEGSKA (reference sequence). CDR3: CSATELAGGPNEQYF. CDR3 sequence (DNA): TGCAGTGCTACCGAACTAGCGGGAGGGCCCAACGAGCAGTACTTC.

This chain uses TRBV30 with TRBJ2-1, with D hard to call. V was shortened by 0 bases and J by 5 bases, with 2 bases between the two germline ends. Germline V gene lookup returns CDR1 GTSNPN and CDR2 SVGIG (reference sequence). The CDR3 sequence is 11 residues long. This CDR3 is CAWSVNNEQFF. For the CDR3, the DNA is TGTGCCTGGAGTGTCAACAATGAGCAGTTCTTC. Based on the CDR3 plus reference TRBV30 and TRBJ2-1, the full variable domain is SQTIHQWPATLVQPVGSPLSLECTVEGTSNPNLYWYRQAAGRGLQLLFYSVGIGQISSEVPQNLSASRPQDRQFILSSKKLLLSDSGFYLCAWSVNNEQFFGPGTRLTVL.